The 11 T cell receptor beta chains given below trace back to one sample, sequenced in a study of technical replicates of blood from several donors. TCRdb's table, derived via immunoSEQ multiplex PCR, lists solely in-frame clones and lacks some. Among approximately 75,000 clones listed, 95% to 98% were seen once. What was sequenced was T cells isolated from PBMCs. The receptors come from a human donor in good health.

This chain uses TRBV4-1 with TRBJ1-5, with 9 bases lining up with TRBD1. The trim removed 1 base at V and 4 bases at J, leaving 17 bases unmatched. Germline CDR1 MGHRA, CDR2 YSYEKL. This CDR3 contains 20 residues. CDR3 coding DNA: TGCGCCAGCAGCCAAGGGGTGGGGAGAACAGGGGGCGCAGGAAATCAGCCCCAGCATTTT. Encoded protein: CASSQGVGRTGGAGNQPQHF.

The CDR3: CATSPGANYGYTF. The CDR3 nucleotides read TGTGCCACCTCCCCCGGGGCTAACTATGGCTACACCTTC. The gene calls are TRBV2 and TRBJ1-2; D unclear. The CDR3 is 13 amino acids. Per the germline V gene, CDR1 is SNHLY and CDR2 is FYNNEI. Trimming removed 10 bases from V and 0 bases from J, with 12 bases in between. The variable domain in full, completed from reference TRBV2 and TRBJ1-2, reads EPEVTQTPSHQVTQMGQEVILRCVPISNHLYFYWYRQILGQKVEFLVSFYNNEISEKSEIFDDQFSVERPDGSNFTLKIRSTKLEDSAMYFCATSPGANYGYTFGSGTRLTVV.

The chain has TRBV27 and TRBJ2-7; no reliable D call. V was pared by 5 bases and J by 2 bases, with 4 bases between. This CDR3 spans 11 amino acids. Germline values: CDR1 MNHEY, CDR2 SMNVEV (reference sequence). The CDR3 loop reads CASSNTYEQYF. Written as DNA, the CDR3 is TGTGCCAGCAGTAACACCTACGAGCAGTACTTC.

V usage is TRBV19 and J usage is TRBJ2-7; the match to TRBD2 covers 7 bases. CDR3 length equals 15 residues. With V trimmed by 4 bases and J by 3 bases, 9 bases remained unmatched. The germline V gene encodes CDR1 LNHDA and CDR2 SQIVND (reference sequence). CDR3: CASSSSSGLYYEQYF. The CDR3 nucleotides are TGTGCCAGTAGTAGTTCTAGCGGTCTCTACTACGAGCAGTACTTC.

CDR3 DNA sequence: TGTGCCAGTTCCGGGACTAGCGTCAACAATGAGCAGTTCTTC. The encoded protein is CASSGTSVNNEQFF. V gene TRBV11-2 combines with J gene TRBJ2-1; TRBD2 matches 10 bases. The V segment lost 9 bases and the J segment 5 bases; nucleotides outside the gene matches: 7. CDR1 SGHAT and CDR2 FQNNGV come from the germline V gene. The CDR3 sequence is 14 residues long.

The rearrangement joins TRBV7-8 to TRBJ1-1; 7 bases map to TRBD1. CDR1 is SGHVS, CDR2 FQNEAQ, per germline. This CDR3 region has 14 residues. The junction had 7 bases not matched to a gene; V was cut back by 4 bases and J by 5 bases. The CDR3 bases are TGTGCCAGCAGCTCATACAGGGGTTATACTGAAGCTTTCTTT. This gives the protein CASSSYRGYTEAFF.

V and J are TRBV2 and TRBJ2-5, with TRBD1 identical over 8 bases. The junction had 10 bases not matched to a gene; V was cut back by 8 bases and J by 5 bases. The CDR3 spans 14 residues. From germline, CDR1 is SNHLY and CDR2 FYNNEI. The CDR3 region has the DNA TGTGCCAGCTCAGAAGGCAGGGGGCGGGAGACCCAGTACTTC. Its protein is CASSEGRGRETQYF.

Written as DNA, the CDR3 is TGTGCCAGCAGCGTACTGGGGACTAGCGGGAGGGGCAATGAGCAGTTCTTC. This gives the protein CASSVLGTSGRGNEQFF. The V and J genes are TRBV9 and TRBJ2-1; 16 bases agree with TRBD2. The CDR3 has 17 residues. Germline values: CDR1 SGDLS, CDR2 YYNGEE. Trimming at V came to 1 base and at J to 6 bases, leaving 4 bases not matched to a gene.

J is TRBJ2-3 and V is TRBV5-4, with a weak D call TRBD1 (6 bases). The CDR3 covers 16 residues. Germline-derived CDR1 and CDR2 are SGHNT and YYREEE (reference sequence). Trimming removed 0 bases from V and 1 base from J, with 12 bases in between. The CDR3, as DNA: TGTGCCAGCAGCTTGGACCAGGGGTCCGGCACAGATACGCAGTATTTT. This gives the protein CASSLDQGSGTDTQYF. Complete variable domain (other parts from reference TRBV5-4 and TRBJ2-3): ETGVTQSPTHLIKTRGQQVTLRCSSQSGHNTVSWYQQALGQGPQFIFQYYREEENGRGNFPPRFSGLQFPNYSSELNVNALELDDSALYLCASSLDQGSGTDTQYFGPGTRLTVL.

The CDR3 is CASTTRDRLYTEAFF. The DNA for the CDR3 is TGCGCCAGCACGACTCGGGACAGGTTGTACACTGAAGCTTTCTTT. The rearrangement links TRBV23-1 to TRBJ1-1; TRBD1 aligns across 8 bases. TRBV23-1 is sorted into the ORF group, with uncertain function. The junction had 10 bases not matched to a gene; V was cut back by 7 bases and J by 3 bases. This CDR3 contains 15 residues.

CDR3 DNA: TGTGCCTGGAGTGTAATCAGGGGCTACGAGCAGTACTTC. Translated, it gives CAWSVIRGYEQYF. The chain links TRBV30 to TRBJ2-7, with D perhaps TRBD1 (6 bases). Between the trimmed V and J ends, which lost 0 bases and 3 bases, there was a span of 9 bases. The germline CDR1 and CDR2 sequences are GTSNPN and SVGIG (reference sequence). The CDR3 length is 13 residues. Combining the CDR3 with reference TRBV30 and TRBJ2-7 gives the whole variable domain SQTIHQWPATLVQPVGSPLSLECTVEGTSNPNLYWYRQAAGRGLQLLFYSVGIGQISSEVPQNLSASRPQDRQFILSSKKLLLSDSGFYLCAWSVIRGYEQYFGPGTRLTVT.